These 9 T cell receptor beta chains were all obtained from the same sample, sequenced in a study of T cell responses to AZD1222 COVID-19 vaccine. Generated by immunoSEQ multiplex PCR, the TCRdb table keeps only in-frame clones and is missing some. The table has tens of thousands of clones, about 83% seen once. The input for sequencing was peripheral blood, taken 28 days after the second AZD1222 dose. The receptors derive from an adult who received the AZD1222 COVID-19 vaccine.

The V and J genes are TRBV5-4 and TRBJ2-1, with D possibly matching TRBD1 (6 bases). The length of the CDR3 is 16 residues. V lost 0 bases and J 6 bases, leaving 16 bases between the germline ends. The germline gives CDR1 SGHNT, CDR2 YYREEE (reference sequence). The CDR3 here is CASSLGGHGRANEQFF. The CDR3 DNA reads TGTGCCAGCAGCTTGGGGGGACACGGAAGGGCCAATGAGCAGTTCTTC.

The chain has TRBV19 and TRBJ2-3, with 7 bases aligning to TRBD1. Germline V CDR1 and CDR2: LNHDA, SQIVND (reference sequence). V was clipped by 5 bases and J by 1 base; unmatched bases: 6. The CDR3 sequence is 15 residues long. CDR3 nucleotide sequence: TGTGCCAGTAGTGTCCGACAGGGTCGCACAGATACGCAGTATTTT. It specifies CASSVRQGRTDTQYF.

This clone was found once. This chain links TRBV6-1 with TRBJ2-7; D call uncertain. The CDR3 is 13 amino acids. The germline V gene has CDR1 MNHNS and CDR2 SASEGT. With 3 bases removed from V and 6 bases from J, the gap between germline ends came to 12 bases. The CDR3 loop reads CASSEYAYPEQYF. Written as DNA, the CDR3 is TGTGCCAGCAGTGAGTACGCTTACCCCGAGCAGTACTTC.

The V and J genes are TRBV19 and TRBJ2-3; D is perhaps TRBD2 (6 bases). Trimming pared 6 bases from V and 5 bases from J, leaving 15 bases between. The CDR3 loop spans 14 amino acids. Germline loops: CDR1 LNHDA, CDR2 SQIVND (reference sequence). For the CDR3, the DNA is TGTGCCAGTAGCCTGGACTACTCCGGAGATACGCAGTATTTT. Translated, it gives CASSLDYSGDTQYF.

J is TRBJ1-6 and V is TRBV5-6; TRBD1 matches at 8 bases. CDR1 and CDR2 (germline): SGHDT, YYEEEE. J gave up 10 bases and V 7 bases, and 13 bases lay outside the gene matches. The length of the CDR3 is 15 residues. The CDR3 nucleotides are TGTGCCAGCGATGACAGGGGAAAGGGGAACTCACCCCTCCACTTT. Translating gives CASDDRGKGNSPLHF.

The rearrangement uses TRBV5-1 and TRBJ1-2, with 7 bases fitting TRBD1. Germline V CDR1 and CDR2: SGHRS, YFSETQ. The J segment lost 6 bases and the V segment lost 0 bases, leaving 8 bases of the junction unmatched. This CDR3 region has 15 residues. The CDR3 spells CASSLAATGFNGYTF. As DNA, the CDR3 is TGCGCCAGCAGCTTGGCCGCGACAGGGTTCAATGGCTACACCTTC.

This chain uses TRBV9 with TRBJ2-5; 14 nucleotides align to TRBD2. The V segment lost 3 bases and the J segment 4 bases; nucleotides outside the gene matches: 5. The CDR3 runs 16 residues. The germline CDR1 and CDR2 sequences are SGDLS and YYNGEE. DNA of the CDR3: TGTGCCAGCAGCGATCCGACTAGCGGGGGGGGAGAGACCCAGTACTTC. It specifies CASSDPTSGGGETQYF.

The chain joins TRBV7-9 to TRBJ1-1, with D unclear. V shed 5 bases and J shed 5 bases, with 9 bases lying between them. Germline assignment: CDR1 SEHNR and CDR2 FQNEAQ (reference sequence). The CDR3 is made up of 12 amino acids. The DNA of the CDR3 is TGTGCCAGCAGCCAGTCGGGTACTGAAGCTTTCTTT. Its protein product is CASSQSGTEAFF.

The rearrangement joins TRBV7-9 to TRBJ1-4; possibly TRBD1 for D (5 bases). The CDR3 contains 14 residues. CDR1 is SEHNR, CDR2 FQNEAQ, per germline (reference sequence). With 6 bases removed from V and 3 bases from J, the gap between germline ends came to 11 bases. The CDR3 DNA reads TGTGCCAGCAGGTGGGGGTCGGCTAATGAAAAACTGTTTTTT. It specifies CASRWGSANEKLFF. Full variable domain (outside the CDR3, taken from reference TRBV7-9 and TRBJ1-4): DTGVSQNPRHKITKRGQNVTFRCDPISEHNRLYWYRQTLGQGPEFLTYFQNEAQLEKSRLLSDRFSAERPKGSFSTLEIQRTEQGDSAMYLCASRWGSANEKLFFGSGTQLSVL.